The entry below describes one T cell receptor beta chain. Sorting defined naive CD8 T cells as CD8+CD4-CCR7+CD45RA+. TCRdb independently ran MiXCR on the PCR reads; one entry per CDR3 protein. This table holds some 320,000 distinct CDR3 sequences, about 22% found once. The entry originates in a study of molecular identifiers for immune sequencing clone quantification. Germline V gives CDR1 SGHAT, CDR2 FQNNGV. The CDR3 extends over 16 amino acids. Trimming left V 4 bases short and J 7 bases short, with 20 bases between. The chain carries TRBV11-2 and TRBJ2-1; D is perhaps TRBD1 (6 bases). The specimen was naive CD8+ T cells from blood, with Jurkat cell RNA spiked in. Subset in this sample: FACS-sorted CD8+CD4-CCR7+CD45RA+ naive T cells. The source of this sequence is a human donor in good health. Some libraries in this study had Jurkat cell RNA spiked in. CDR3 coding DNA: TGTGCCAGCAGCTCCCATACCAGGGGCCTGGGGAATGAGCAGTTCTTC. The encoded protein is CASSSHTRGLGNEQFF.